The 21 T cell receptor beta chains in this list originate from one sample, sequenced in a study of cytomegalovirus exposure and HLA in healthy donors. The method was immunoSEQ multiplex PCR; TCRdb's version includes in-frame clones alone and lacks a portion of them. The sample yields under 350,000 clones, 70% to 90% seen once. Sequencing was performed on PBMCs. Source of these receptors: a woman under 30 in good health and CMV-seronegative.

The chain joins TRBV5-1 to TRBJ1-1; 8 nucleotides match TRBD1. The CDR3 is 15 amino acids. V shed 4 bases and J 1 base; nucleotides not matched to a gene: 6. Germline CDR1 is SGHRS and CDR2 is YFSETQ. The CDR3 is CASSRSTGENTEAFF. The CDR3 DNA reads as TGCGCCAGCAGCAGATCGACAGGGGAGAACACTGAAGCTTTCTTT.

This clone was seen a single time. The V and J genes are TRBV7-9 and TRBJ2-1, with TRBD2 identical over 10 bases. The CDR3 extends over 18 amino acids. Germline lookup yields CDR1 SEHNR and CDR2 FQNEAQ (reference sequence). Unmatched junction bases numbered 12, after V lost 5 bases and J lost 2 bases. The CDR3 region is CASSPVMGAGGPYNEQFF. The CDR3, as DNA: TGTGCCAGCAGCCCCGTGATGGGAGCGGGGGGGCCCTACAATGAGCAGTTCTTC.

J is TRBJ2-3 and V is TRBV5-4; 14 bases align to TRBD2. CDR3 length equals 19 residues. Germline V gene sequence: CDR1 SGHNT, CDR2 YYREEE (reference sequence). V dropped 5 bases and J dropped 0; count of bases not matched to a gene: 11. CDR3 DNA sequence: TGTGCCAGCAGGCGACCGGGACTAGCGGGGGCAGTGAGCACAGATACGCAGTATTTT. This sequence encodes CASRRPGLAGAVSTDTQYF.

The genes are TRBV10-3 and TRBJ2-4; TRBD1 aligns across 9 bases. CDR3 length: 16 residues. Germline values: CDR1 ENHRY, CDR2 SYGVKD. Trimming took 2 bases from V and 5 from J; bases not matched to a gene: 7. The DNA of the CDR3 is TGTGCCATCAGTGAGGCCGGGACAGGGAGCGAAAACATTCAGTACTTC. Translating gives CAISEAGTGSENIQYF.

CDR3 DNA: TGTGCCAGCAGTCAAGCCAGGGGGCGCGTCGATGGCTACACCTTC. Protein product: CASSQARGRVDGYTF. This chain links TRBV27 with TRBJ1-2; 8 nucleotides agree with TRBD1. V dropped 5 bases and J dropped 6; count of bases not matched to a gene: 11. This CDR3 has 15 amino acids. Germline lookup yields CDR1 MNHEY and CDR2 SMNVEV (reference sequence).

This chain connects TRBV1 to TRBJ2-3; the D call of TRBD2 is as the table states it, not checked on the DNA. TRBV1 is flagged as a pseudogene. This CDR3 is 16 amino acids long. The CDR3 DNA reads TGCACCAGCAGCCAAGACCGGGAGGGCCCCACAGATACGCAGTATTTT. This translates into CTSSQDREGPTDTQYF.

This clone was counted a single time. The V call is TRBV27, the J call TRBJ1-2, with 9 bases identical to TRBD1. Germline CDR1 MNHEY, CDR2 SMNVEV (reference sequence). There are 15 residues in the CDR3. J gave up 8 bases and V 2 bases, and 9 bases lay outside the gene matches. The DNA of the CDR3 is TGTGCCAGCAGTTTAACCCTACAGGGGGCGGAGGGCTACACCTTC. It is translated as CASSLTLQGAEGYTF.

The V and J genes are TRBV7-2 and TRBJ1-2, with 7 nucleotides matching TRBD1. This CDR3 contains 15 residues. CDR1 SGHTA and CDR2 FQGNSA come from the germline V gene. Trimming at V came to 1 base and at J to 6 bases, leaving 8 bases not matched to a gene. CDR3 sequence reads: CASSLGGQGVNGYTF. The CDR3 region has the DNA TGTGCCAGCAGCTTAGGGGGCCAGGGGGTAAATGGCTACACCTTC.

V gene TRBV6-6 combines with J gene TRBJ2-3; 11 bases agree with TRBD1. V was clipped by 2 bases and J by 2 bases; unmatched bases: 3. The CDR3 length is 16 residues. Germline V CDR1 and CDR2: MNHNY, SVGAGI (reference sequence). The CDR3 spells CASSYGDRGDTDTQYF. Here the CDR3 DNA reads TGTGCCAGCAGTTACGGGGACAGGGGGGACACAGATACGCAGTATTTT.

The chain joins TRBV5-1 to TRBJ2-3; D unclear. Trimming pared 4 bases from V and 5 bases from J, leaving 8 bases between. The CDR3 covers 12 residues. Germline V gives CDR1 SGHRS, CDR2 YFSETQ. CDR3 amino acids: CASSLTGDTQYF. In DNA form, the CDR3 reads TGCGCCAGCAGCCTTACGGGAGATACGCAGTATTTT.

The chain couples TRBV5-1 to TRBJ2-7, with D unclear. The germline V gene encodes CDR1 SGHRS and CDR2 YFSETQ. Trimming left V 0 bases short and J 3 bases short, with 19 bases between. This CDR3 comprises 17 residues. The chain's CDR3 is CASSLAKVTGAHYEQYF. The CDR3, as DNA: TGCGCCAGCAGCTTGGCCAAGGTCACCGGAGCCCACTACGAGCAGTACTTC.

The CDR3 DNA sequence: TGTGCCAGCAGCGTATTATCGGGACAGCTTAACACCGGGGAGCTGTTTTTT. Amino acids: CASSVLSGQLNTGELFF. This rearrangement joins TRBV9 to TRBJ2-2; 7 nucleotides match TRBD1. J was trimmed by 2 bases and V by 1 base; bases with no gene match: 8. The CDR3 has 17 residues. The germline V gene has CDR1 SGDLS and CDR2 YYNGEE.

The chain employs TRBV5-1 and TRBJ2-7, with 9 positions matching TRBD2. The V and J ends lost 6 bases and 4 bases, in that order; junction bases with no gene match: 14. The CDR3 loop spans 16 amino acids. CDR1 is SGHRS and CDR2 is YFSETQ in the germline V gene. The CDR3 protein is CASTSGATSGTYEQYF. The CDR3 DNA reads as TGCGCCAGCACTAGCGGGGCTACTAGCGGCACATACGAGCAGTACTTC.

The chain couples TRBV6-5 to TRBJ2-2, with D possibly matching TRBD2 (6 bases). Germline values: CDR1 MNHEY, CDR2 SVGAGI. The CDR3 contains 14 residues. Trimming shortened V by 0 bases and J by 6 bases, and 8 bases separated the two germline ends. The CDR3 bases are TGTGCCAGCAGTTACTCGGAGGGGCCCGGGGAGCTGTTTTTT. This translates into CASSYSEGPGELFF.

This clone was counted only a few times. V and J are TRBV4-1 and TRBJ1-4, with D unresolved. This CDR3 spans 14 amino acids. Deletions cut 3 bases from V and 4 bases from J, with 9 bases between. Germline V gene lookup returns CDR1 MGHRA and CDR2 YSYEKL. The CDR3 DNA sequence: TGCGCCAGCAGCCACCAAGAGATTAATGAAAAACTGTTTTTT. Protein: CASSHQEINEKLFF.

The chain has TRBV18 and TRBJ2-7, with TRBD2 as a possible D gene (6 bases). The CDR3 has 14 residues. The germline V gene encodes CDR1 KGHSH and CDR2 LQKENI. Trimming cost V 2 bases and J 6 bases, with 14 bases left between them. In nucleotides, the CDR3 is TGTGCCAGCTCACCAGGGACTCAGCGGCCCGAGCAGTACTTC. Translating it yields CASSPGTQRPEQYF.

The V gene is TRBV10-3, the J gene TRBJ2-7, with 10 positions matching TRBD1. This CDR3 spans 16 amino acids. J lost 4 bases, V lost 2 bases, and 8 bases had no gene match. The V gene's germline CDR1 is ENHRY and CDR2 SYGVKD. The DNA of the CDR3 is TGTGCCATCAGTGAGGGAGGGACAGGGGAAGGGTACGAGCAGTACTTC. This translates into CAISEGGTGEGYEQYF.

V usage is TRBV18 and J usage is TRBJ1-6; D call uncertain. CDR3 length: 15 amino acids. Germline V lookup: CDR1 KGHSH, CDR2 LQKENI. Trimming removed 6 bases at V and 9 bases at J, with 18 bases between. Written as DNA, the CDR3 is TGTGCCAGCTCGCCAACCGAAGGCCGGGGTTCACCCCTCCACTTT. It translates to CASSPTEGRGSPLHF. Looking up the rest from reference TRBV18 and TRBJ1-6 gives the full variable domain: NAGVMQNPRHLVRRRGQEARLRCSPMKGHSHVYWYRQLPEEGLKFMVYLQKENIIDESGMPKERFSAEFPKEGPSILRIQQVVRGDSAAYFCASSPTEGRGSPLHFGNGTRLTVT.

This clone occurred many times. The chain couples TRBV27 to TRBJ1-1; the D gene is possibly TRBD1 (5 bases). CDR3 length: 14 residues. The V end lost 7 bases, the J end lost 0 bases, and 12 bases lay between the germline ends. In germline, CDR1 is MNHEY, CDR2 SMNVEV (reference sequence). CDR3 bases: TGTGCCAGCAAGATCGGGGGTGTGAACACTGAAGCTTTCTTT. This sequence encodes CASKIGGVNTEAFF.

Points on this clone: The junction differs from germline at one of its ends, possibly a read error. This rearrangement joins TRBV5-1 to TRBJ2-2; weak D call: TRBD1 (5 bases). Germline CDR1 is SGHRS and CDR2 is YFSETQ. The CDR3 runs to 13 residues. CDR3 sequence (DNA): TGCGCCAGCAGCGCAGGGAACCCCGGGGAGCTGTTTTTT. It is translated as CASSAGNPGELFF. Full variable domain (rest looked up from reference TRBV5-1 and TRBJ2-2): KAGVTQTPRYLIKTRGQQVTLSCSPISGHRSVSWYQQTPGQGLQFLFEYFSETQRNKGNFPGRFSGRQFSNSRSEMNVSTLELGDSALYLCASSAGNPGELFFGEGSRLTVL.

The genes are TRBV30 and TRBJ1-1, with 7 nucleotides matching TRBD1. Germline V gene data show CDR1 as GTSNPN and CDR2 as SVGIG (reference sequence). This CDR3 spans 17 amino acids. The V segment lost 2 bases and the J segment 1 base; nucleotides outside the gene matches: 13. CDR3 DNA: TGTGCCTGGAGTCCCCGACAGGGTAGGCCAGGGAACACTGAAGCTTTCTTT. Encoded protein: CAWSPRQGRPGNTEAFF.